The clone carrying this TCR beta chain was observed many times. Its antigen is as yet unknown. The sample is drawn from a study of tumor and adjacent non-tumor tissue in lung cancer. Study overall: On average, productive TCRbeta reads reached about 4.17 million per sample.

The template was RNA from unsorted bulk tissue. General study points: Top 100 clones took a larger repertoire share in normal lung. Tumor TCR diversity, when higher, was linked to shorter survival. TCR diversity was significantly greater in tumor than normal lung tissue.

A modified ARM-PCR protocol with three rounds of nested PCR amplified TCRbeta. Using its own MiXCR run on the multiplex PCR reads, TCRdb lists one record per CDR3 protein. The sample shows approximately 120,000 distinct CDR3 sequences, roughly 73% of them seen only once. The sequenced material came from lung tumor tissue. The clonotype comes from an older woman with non-small cell lung cancer.

This CDR3 is CASSPHGGLGDTEAFF. In DNA form, the CDR3 reads TGTGCCAGCAGTCCGCACGGGGGGCTGGGGGACACTGAAGCTTTCTTT. This chain uses TRBV6-6 with TRBJ1-1; D possibly corresponds to TRBD1 (6 bases). This CDR3 is 16 amino acids long. Trimming cost V 5 bases and J 3 bases, with 19 bases left between them. Germline V gene data show CDR1 as MNHNY and CDR2 as SVGAGI (reference sequence).